Following are 30 T cell receptor beta chains from one sample sequenced in a study of blood T cells in healthy people across ages. The use of a sample-barcoded 5' primer and a J-beta primer mix characterized a second PCR of roughly 7 to 11 cycles. Each CDR3 protein gets one entry after TCRdb re-called the 5' RACE reads with MiXCR. The sample carries about 1.1 million distinct CDR3 sequences, more than 30% recorded once. Material: blood. The receptor set was obtained from a young man in good health.

V is TRBV2 and J is TRBJ2-1, with 9 bases lining up with TRBD1. This CDR3 has 13 amino acids. Germline loops: CDR1 SNHLY, CDR2 FYNNEI. The V and J ends lost 6 bases and 16 bases, in that order; junction bases with no gene match: 13. The CDR3 nucleotides read TGTGCCAGCAGCGAATACGGACAGGGGACGATCTTCTTC. Amino acid sequence: CASSEYGQGTIFF.

This clonotype is a singleton in its sample. This chain links TRBV7-9 with TRBJ2-7; D gene uncertain. The CDR3 loop spans 13 amino acids. Looked up from germline, CDR1 is SEHNR and CDR2 is FQNEAQ (reference sequence). V lost 5 bases and J lost 5, with 13 bases in between. CDR3 sequence reads: CASSVGDFNEQYF. DNA of the CDR3: TGTGCCAGCAGCGTAGGTGATTTCAACGAGCAGTACTTC.

This clonotype was seen a handful of times. This chain connects TRBV6-1 to TRBJ1-1; the match to TRBD1 covers 11 bases. J lost 4 bases, V lost 2 bases, and 6 bases had no gene match. The germline gives CDR1 MNHNS, CDR2 SASEGT. The CDR3 is made up of 16 amino acids. DNA for the CDR3: TGTGCCAGCAGTGAAATGAGGGACAGGGGGAGCACTGAAGCTTTCTTT. Its protein is CASSEMRDRGSTEAFF.

The chain couples TRBV6-4 to TRBJ1-2; D unclear. V was clipped by 0 bases and J by 4 bases, with 6 bases between them. This CDR3 comprises 13 residues. The germline CDR1 and CDR2 sequences are MRHNA and SNTAGT. In nucleotides, the CDR3 is TGTGCCAGCAGTGACTCCCGGGGCTATGGCTACACCTTC. Amino acid sequence: CASSDSRGYGYTF.

Worth noting for this clonotype: Germline and junction disagree at one end, which may indicate a read error. This chain links TRBV6-6 with TRBJ1-2; D is undetermined. CDR3 length equals 16 residues. Germline V gene data show CDR1 as MNHNY and CDR2 as SVGAGI (reference sequence). CDR3 nucleotide sequence: TGTGCCAGCTTACCAGTAAAAGCCGTCTCTAACTATGGCTGCACCTTC. Encoded protein: CASLPVKAVSNYGCTF.

CDR3 sequence (DNA): TGTGCCAGCAGTGAATTCGGGACTAGCGGGGGGGAGACCCAGTACTTC. Translation: CASSEFGTSGGETQYF. This sequence joins TRBV6-1 and TRBJ2-5, with TRBD2 identical over 15 bases. V lost 2 bases to trimming and J lost 5 bases; unmatched junction nucleotides: 3. The CDR3 contains 16 residues. In germline, CDR1 is MNHNS, CDR2 SASEGT.

The rearrangement joins TRBV2 to TRBJ1-4; D remains unclear. Germline-derived CDR1 and CDR2 are SNHLY and FYNNEI. Trimming removed 3 bases from V and 8 bases from J, with 22 bases in between. The CDR3 length is 17 residues. The CDR3 sequence: CASSDPREQRSGEKLFF. Written as DNA, the CDR3 is TGTGCCAGCAGTGACCCCCGGGAACAAAGAAGTGGGGAAAAACTGTTTTTT.

This clonotype was recorded many times. V usage is TRBV20-1 and J usage is TRBJ2-1; 8 bases fit TRBD1. The germline V gene has CDR1 DFQATT and CDR2 SNEGSKA (reference sequence). The J segment lost 5 bases and the V segment lost 0 bases, leaving 9 bases of the junction unmatched. The CDR3 has 16 residues. Here the CDR3 reads CSARDPDRVGNNEQFF. The CDR3 DNA reads TGCAGTGCTAGAGATCCGGACAGGGTTGGGAACAATGAGCAGTTCTTC.

The chain links TRBV3-1 to TRBJ2-1; 10 bases are shared with TRBD2. The germline gives CDR1 LGHDT, CDR2 YNNKEL (reference sequence). V dropped 0 bases and J dropped 3; count of bases not matched to a gene: 5. There are 17 residues in the CDR3. CDR3 loop: CASSQDGVAGGYNEQFF. The DNA for the CDR3 is TGTGCCAGCAGCCAAGATGGGGTAGCGGGGGGCTACAATGAGCAGTTCTTC.

V is TRBV6-2 or TRBV6-3 and J is TRBJ2-3, with D possibly TRBD2 on 6 matching bases. The ends were cut back, 6 bases at V and 0 bases at J, with 16 bases in the middle. CDR1 MNHEY and CDR2 SVGEGT come from the germline V gene. This CDR3 spans 16 amino acids. In DNA form, the CDR3 reads TGTGCCAGCAGGAAGAGTAGCGGAGCTAGCACAGATACGCAGTATTTT. Residues: CASRKSSGASTDTQYF.

This chain connects TRBV7-2 to TRBJ1-2, with 7 bases identical to TRBD1. There are 13 residues in the CDR3. The V gene's germline CDR1 is SGHTA and CDR2 FQGNSA. Trimming took 5 bases from V and 8 from J; bases not matched to a gene: 8. This CDR3 reads CASSPDRERGYTF. The DNA for the CDR3 is TGTGCCAGCAGCCCTGACAGGGAGCGGGGCTACACCTTC. Supplemented by reference TRBV7-2 and TRBJ1-2, the full variable domain reads GAGVSQSPSNKVTEKGKDVELRCDPISGHTALYWYRQSLGQGLEFLIYFQGNSAPDKSGLPSDRFSAERTGGSVSTLTIQRTQQEDSAVYLCASSPDRERGYTFGSGTRLTVV.

The V gene is TRBV9, the J gene TRBJ1-1; TRBD1 matches 9 bases. In germline, CDR1 is SGDLS, CDR2 YYNGEE. The length of the CDR3 is 15 residues. The junction had 10 bases not matched to a gene; V was cut back by 4 bases and J by 6 bases. The CDR3 region is CASSPEDRGNSEAFF. CDR3 nucleotide sequence: TGTGCCAGCAGCCCAGAGGACAGGGGTAATTCTGAAGCTTTCTTT.

The chain employs TRBV7-3 and TRBJ1-2; unclear D gene. This CDR3 contains 15 residues. The V gene's germline CDR1 is SGHTA and CDR2 FQGTGA. V was clipped by 4 bases and J by 4 bases, with 16 bases between them. CDR3 nucleotides: TGTGCCAGCAGCTCTCACACGGTTATGGGCTATGGCTACACCTTC. Amino acids: CASSSHTVMGYGYTF.

The chain links TRBV4-2 to TRBJ2-1; possible D gene TRBD2, 5 bases. V was shortened by 0 bases and J by 9 bases, with 9 bases between the two germline ends. This CDR3 contains 13 residues. The germline CDR1 and CDR2 sequences are LGHNA and YNFKEQ. The CDR3 spells CASSQELRGEQFF. Here the CDR3 DNA reads TGTGCCAGCAGCCAAGAACTCCGGGGTGAGCAGTTCTTC.

This chain connects TRBV5-5 to TRBJ1-4, with D unresolved. The V end lost 1 base, the J end lost 8 bases, and 15 bases lay between the germline ends. The CDR3 runs to 15 residues. Germline CDR1 reads SGHKS; CDR2 reads YYEKEE (reference sequence). The chain's CDR3 is CASSLILTEGEKLFF. DNA for the CDR3: TGTGCCAGCAGCTTGATTTTAACGGAAGGGGAAAAACTGTTTTTT.

The rearrangement uses TRBV7-2 and TRBJ1-2, with 7 bases aligning to TRBD1. The CDR3 spans 16 residues. Germline CDR1 SGHTA, CDR2 FQGNSA. The J segment lost 6 bases and the V segment lost 1 base, leaving 11 bases of the junction unmatched. The CDR3 here is CASSLGGGLKPNGYTF. The CDR3 DNA sequence: TGTGCCAGCAGCTTAGGAGGGGGCCTAAAGCCTAATGGCTACACCTTC. Full variable domain (outside the CDR3, taken from reference TRBV7-2 and TRBJ1-2): GAGVSQSPSNKVTEKGKDVELRCDPISGHTALYWYRQSLGQGLEFLIYFQGNSAPDKSGLPSDRFSAERTGGSVSTLTIQRTQQEDSAVYLCASSLGGGLKPNGYTFGSGTRLTVV.

CDR3 coding DNA: TGCGCCAGCAGCCAAAAAGGCAGGAACTATGGCTACACCTTC. It specifies CASSQKGRNYGYTF. The chain links TRBV4-1 to TRBJ1-2; D unclear. V lost 2 bases, J lost 2 bases, and 9 bases lay in between. The CDR3 is made up of 14 amino acids. Germline CDR1 reads MGHRA; CDR2 reads YSYEKL.

About this clonotype: At one boundary the junction diverges from the germline segment, which might be a read error. The chain is built from TRBV12-3 or TRBV12-4 and TRBJ2-1; a weak D match, TRBD1 (6 bases). This CDR3 is built from 15 residues. CDR3 sequence (DNA): TGTGTCAGCAGCAGACAGGCCCGCTCCTACAATGAGCAGTTCTTC. It translates to CVSSRQARSYNEQFF.

This clonotype was detected a few times. A single base separates this from a much larger clone, so it may be a read error. J is TRBJ2-6 and V is TRBV9, with D possibly matching TRBD1 (5 bases). The CDR3 length is 15 residues. Germline V gene data show CDR1 as SGDLS and CDR2 as YYNGEE. This CDR3 is CASSETDSGANALTF. For the CDR3, the DNA is TGTGCCAGCAGCGAGACTGACTCTGGGGCCAACGCCCTGACTTTC.

The V call is TRBV10-3, the J call TRBJ2-3; 9 nucleotides match TRBD2. This CDR3 region has 14 residues. Germline V lookup: CDR1 ENHRY, CDR2 SYGVKD. Trimming cost V 3 bases and J 7 bases; bases outside gene matches: 5. The CDR3: CAISDAGGRHTQYF. CDR3 nucleotide sequence: TGTGCCATCAGTGATGCGGGGGGGCGTCATACGCAGTATTTT.

As for this clonotype: A read error may be the cause here, since a much bigger clone is one base away. The gene calls are TRBV5-1 and TRBJ2-3, with D hard to call. Germline CDR1 and CDR2: SGHRS and YFSETQ. The CDR3 is 15 amino acids. The CDR3 spells CVSSLVGGSTDTQYF. In DNA form, the CDR3 reads TGCGTCAGCAGCTTGGTGGGCGGCTCCACAGATACGCAGTATTTT.

This clonotype was detected only a few times. J is TRBJ1-1 and V is TRBV20-1; 9 bases map to TRBD1. This CDR3 is 12 amino acids long. Germline loops: CDR1 DFQATT, CDR2 SNEGSKA (reference sequence). V gave up 5 bases and J gave up 4 bases; unmatched junction bases: 2. The CDR3: CSAGDRVTEAFF. CDR3 bases: TGCAGTGCTGGGGACAGGGTCACTGAAGCTTTCTTT.

This clonotype was found many times. The chain has TRBV12-3 or TRBV12-4 and TRBJ2-1; D is uncertain. The CDR3 runs to 13 residues. With 6 bases removed from V and 4 bases from J, the gap between germline ends came to 10 bases. CDR3 sequence: CASSPPGYNEQFF. CDR3 DNA: TGTGCCAGCAGCCCACCCGGATACAATGAGCAGTTCTTC.

The rearrangement links TRBV2 to TRBJ2-2; no clear D. CDR3 length: 14 amino acids. V gave up 4 bases and J gave up 0 bases, with 6 bases separating them. Germline V gene data show CDR1 as SNHLY and CDR2 as FYNNEI. DNA for the CDR3: TGTGCCAGCAGTGCAAGCTCGAACACCGGGGAGCTGTTTTTT. Translating gives CASSASSNTGELFF.

The chain uses TRBV7-2 and TRBJ1-5; D not certain. Trimming shortened V by 1 base and J by 4 bases, and 5 bases separated the two germline ends. The CDR3 is 13 amino acids. Germline assignment: CDR1 SGHTA and CDR2 FQGNSA. The CDR3 protein is CASSLEKNQPQHF. The DNA for the CDR3 is TGTGCCAGCAGCTTAGAAAAAAATCAGCCCCAGCATTTT. The full variable domain, with the rest looked up from reference TRBV7-2 and TRBJ1-5, is GAGVSQSPSNKVTEKGKDVELRCDPISGHTALYWYRQSLGQGLEFLIYFQGNSAPDKSGLPSDRFSAERTGGSVSTLTIQRTQQEDSAVYLCASSLEKNQPQHFGDGTRLSIL.

This clonotype was seen only a few times. This chain connects TRBV5-1 to TRBJ2-1, with 8 positions matching TRBD1. Losses at the gene ends were 4 bases for V and 9 bases for J; bases not matched to a gene: 9. This CDR3 spans 14 amino acids. CDR1 SGHRS and CDR2 YFSETQ come from the germline V gene. The CDR3 loop reads CASSIGTGGIEQFF. CDR3 in DNA: TGCGCCAGCAGCATCGGGACAGGTGGGATTGAGCAGTTCTTC.

The CDR3: CASSQTSRGLAGLYNEQFF. The CDR3 DNA reads TGTGCCAGCAGCCAAACCTCTCGGGGACTAGCGGGGTTATATAATGAGCAGTTCTTC. The chain employs TRBV3-1 and TRBJ2-1; 13 bases agree with TRBD2. Trimming removed 2 bases from V and 7 bases from J; junction bases left unmatched: 14. The CDR3 has 19 amino acids. The germline CDR1 and CDR2 sequences are LGHDT and YNNKEL (reference sequence).

This rearrangement joins TRBV28 to TRBJ1-4; possibly TRBD1 for D (6 bases). Trimming cost V 5 bases and J 7 bases, with 17 bases left between them. Germline CDR1 and CDR2: MDHEN and SYDVKM. The CDR3 is 15 amino acids. The CDR3: CASSPGGAAGEKLFF. The CDR3 DNA is TGTGCCAGCAGTCCCGGGGGGGCCGCGGGTGAAAAACTGTTTTTT.

The chain uses TRBV27 and TRBJ2-1, with D unresolved. The ends were cut back, 9 bases at V and 2 bases at J, with 17 bases in the middle. Germline V gene data show CDR1 as MNHEY and CDR2 as SMNVEV (reference sequence). The CDR3 totals 15 residues. The DNA for the CDR3 is TGTGCCAGTGCGAGTAAATCCAGTCCCTACAATGAGCAGTTCTTC. Amino acids: CASASKSSPYNEQFF.

This chain joins TRBV3-1 and TRBJ2-7; 7 bases agree with TRBD1. This CDR3 has 15 residues. Germline trimming cut 7 bases from V and 7 bases from J; bases unmatched to any gene: 16. Looked up from germline, CDR1 is LGHDT and CDR2 is YNNKEL (reference sequence). This CDR3 reads CASTTDRVVGNEQYF. Written as DNA, the CDR3 is TGTGCCAGCACCACAGACAGGGTGGTAGGGAATGAGCAGTACTTC.